This T cell receptor beta chain appears in the sequencing data of a study of blood T cells in healthy people across ages. Alongside a J-beta primer mix, a sample-barcoded 5' primer served in a second PCR lasting roughly 7 to 12 cycles. Via MiXCR, TCRdb re-called the 5' RACE reads, giving one row per CDR3 protein. The sample lists over 600,000 distinct CDR3 sequences, roughly 43% seen once, with around 30% in the top ten. Study-wide results and limits: PBMCs that were unsorted prevented a conclusive naive versus antigen-experienced comparison. Estimates drawn from one million T cells were deemed to understate diversity. Older age went with lower TCR beta diversity per million T cells, in a roughly linear way.

Remarks on this clonotype: The target antigen is unknown.

This CDR3 region has 12 residues. The V and J ends lost 6 bases and 11 bases respectively, with 16 bases between them. CDR1 and CDR2 (germline): MNHNY, SVGAGI (reference sequence). The total RNA that was extracted per sample amounted to at least 5.5 micrograms. The specimen sequenced was blood. This TCR derives from an elderly man in good health. The chain is built from TRBV6-6 and TRBJ1-1; D is uncertain. The CDR3 protein is CASSQKSAGAFF. CDR3 in DNA: TGTGCCAGCAGCCAAAAGAGCGCCGGCGCTTTCTTT.